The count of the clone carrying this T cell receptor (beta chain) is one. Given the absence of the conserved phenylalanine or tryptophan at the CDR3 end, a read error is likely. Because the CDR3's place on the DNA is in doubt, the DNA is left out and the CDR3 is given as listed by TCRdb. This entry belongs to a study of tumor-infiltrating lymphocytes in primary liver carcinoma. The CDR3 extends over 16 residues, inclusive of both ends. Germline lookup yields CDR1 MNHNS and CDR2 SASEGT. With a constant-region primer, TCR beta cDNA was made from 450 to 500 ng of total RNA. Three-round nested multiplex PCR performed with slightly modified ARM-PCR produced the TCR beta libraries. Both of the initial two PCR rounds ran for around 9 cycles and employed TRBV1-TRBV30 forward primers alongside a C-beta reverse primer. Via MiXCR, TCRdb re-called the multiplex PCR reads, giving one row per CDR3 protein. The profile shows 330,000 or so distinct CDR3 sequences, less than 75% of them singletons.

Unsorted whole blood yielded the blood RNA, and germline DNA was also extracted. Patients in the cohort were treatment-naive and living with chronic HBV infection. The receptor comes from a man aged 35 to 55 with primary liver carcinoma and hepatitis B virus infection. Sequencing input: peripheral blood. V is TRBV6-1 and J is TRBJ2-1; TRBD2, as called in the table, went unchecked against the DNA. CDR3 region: CASSEETSGRGREQFL.